These T cell receptor beta chains were read from a single sample in a study of beta chain features in type 1 diabetes. Method: immunoSEQ multiplex PCR; TCRdb's copy keeps in-frame clones and lacks some. The table records about 180,000 clones, about 13% of them present only once. The sample was central memory CD4+ T cells from blood. The receptors were sampled from a woman between 18 and 29 years old in good health. The CDR3 runs from the conserved cysteine through the conserved F or W. D genes are given only for firm matches. Size tells how often a clone was seen (once, few, many) or the class of an expanded clone, and some rows leave it out.

clone size: NA
J gene: TRBJ2-1
D gene: TRBD2
V gene: TRBV9
CDR3 DNA: TGTGCCAGCAGTCGTTGGGGGGGGGTGGTTGATGAGCAGTTCTTC
CDR3 protein: CASSRWGGVVDEQFF

clone size: few
J gene: TRBJ2-4
D gene: TRBD1
V gene: TRBV29-1
CDR3 DNA: TGCAGCGTGGGGGGGACAGGGATCCCTAGTGCAGCCAAAAACATTCAGTACTTC
CDR3 protein: CSVGGTGIPSAAKNIQYF

clone size: few
J gene: TRBJ1-2
D gene: NA
V gene: TRBV30
CDR3 DNA: TGTGCCTGGAGTGTACTCCTCCGTCGGGGCTACACCTTC
CDR3 protein: CAWSVLLRRGYTF

clone size: NA
J gene: TRBJ1-2
D gene: NA
V gene: TRBV27
CDR3 DNA: TGTGCCAGTTCGAGACAGAAGTTCTATGGCTACACCTTC
CDR3 protein: CASSRQKFYGYTF

clone size: many
J gene: TRBJ2-1
D gene: TRBD2
V gene: TRBV28
CDR3 DNA: TGTGCCACTGTAGCGGGAGTAGCCTACAATGAGCAGTTCTTC
CDR3 protein: CATVAGVAYNEQFF

clone size: NA
J gene: TRBJ1-5
D gene: NA
V gene: TRBV25-1
CDR3 DNA: TGTGCCAGCAGTGACACAGGGTTTCCCGATCAGCCCCAGCATTTT
CDR3 protein: CASSDTGFPDQPQHF

clone size: many
J gene: TRBJ2-4
D gene: NA
V gene: TRBV29-1
CDR3 DNA: TGCAGTTTCCTAGCCAAAAACATTCAGTACTTC
CDR3 protein: CSFLAKNIQYF

clone size: NA
J gene: TRBJ2-1
D gene: NA
V gene: TRBV28
CDR3 DNA: TGTGCCAGCAGCCCGGGGTGGAATGAGCAGTTCTTC
CDR3 protein: CASSPGWNEQFF

clone size: few
J gene: TRBJ1-4
D gene: NA
V gene: TRBV21-1
CDR3 DNA: TGTGCCAGCAGCAAAGTTAAACGCGAAGATCGGGGAAAACTGTTTTTT
CDR3 protein: CASSKVKREDRGKLFF

clone size: few
J gene: TRBJ2-1
D gene: NA
V gene: TRBV5-1
CDR3 DNA: TGCGCCAGCAGCTTGGCCACGACTAGCAATGAGCAGTTCTTC
CDR3 protein: CASSLATTSNEQFF

clone size: few
J gene: TRBJ1-4
D gene: NA
V gene: TRBV5-4
CDR3 DNA: TGTGCCAGCAGCTTGGATGGGAGGCAGGGTGAAAAACTGTTTTTT
CDR3 protein: CASSLDGRQGEKLFF

clone size: few
J gene: TRBJ2-3
D gene: NA
V gene: TRBV5-1
CDR3 DNA: TGCGCCAGCAGCTTGAACACTAGACTCACAGATACGCAGTATTTT
CDR3 protein: CASSLNTRLTDTQYF

clone size: few
J gene: TRBJ2-2
D gene: NA
V gene: TRBV21-1
CDR3 DNA: TGTGCCAGCAGCATGCGGACAGCTAACACCGGGGAGCTGTTTTTT
CDR3 protein: CASSMRTANTGELFF

clone size: NA
J gene: TRBJ2-1
D gene: NA
V gene: TRBV11-3
CDR3 DNA: TGTGCCAGCAGCCAGTACAATGAGCAGTTCTTC
CDR3 protein: CASSQYNEQFF

clone size: NA
J gene: TRBJ2-1
D gene: TRBD2
V gene: TRBV7-9
CDR3 DNA: TGTGCCAGCAGACAAGACATAGCGGGAGGGTACAATGAGCAGTTCTTC
CDR3 protein: CASRQDIAGGYNEQFF

clone size: NA
J gene: TRBJ1-1
D gene: NA
V gene: TRBV5-1
CDR3 DNA: TGCGCCAGCAGCCTAGGACAGCCGAACACTGAAGCTTTCTTT
CDR3 protein: CASSLGQPNTEAFF

clone size: few
J gene: TRBJ1-1
D gene: NA
V gene: TRBV9
CDR3 DNA: TGTGCCAGCAGCGTAGGGGCCAACACTGAAGCTTTCTTT
CDR3 protein: CASSVGANTEAFF

clone size: NA
J gene: TRBJ2-3
D gene: TRBD2
V gene: TRBV7-9
CDR3 DNA: TGTGCCAGCAGCTTAGGGCTAGCGGGTAGAACAGATACGCAGTATTTT
CDR3 protein: CASSLGLAGRTDTQYF

clone size: NA
J gene: TRBJ1-1
D gene: NA
V gene: TRBV5-4
CDR3 DNA: TGTGCCAGCAGCCCGTGGGCCAGTCGAGGGGGAGCTTTCTTT
CDR3 protein: CASSPWASRGGAFF

clone size: NA
J gene: TRBJ2-1
D gene: TRBD2
V gene: TRBV4-2
CDR3 DNA: TGTGCCAGCAGCCAAGATCGGACTAGCTACAATGAGCAGTTCTTC
CDR3 protein: CASSQDRTSYNEQFF

clone size: NA
J gene: TRBJ1-2
D gene: TRBD1
V gene: TRBV14
CDR3 DNA: TGTGCCAGCAGCCCTGGGACAGACTTCGCACCTTCCTTC
CDR3 protein: CASSPGTDFAPSF

clone size: NA
J gene: TRBJ1-3
D gene: NA
V gene: TRBV7-9
CDR3 DNA: TGTGCCAGCGATACAGGGCTCTCTGGAAACACCATATATTTT
CDR3 protein: CASDTGLSGNTIYF

clone size: few
J gene: TRBJ1-3
D gene: TRBD1
V gene: TRBV30
CDR3 DNA: TGTGCCTGGAGATGGACAGGGTCTGGAAACACCATATATTTT
CDR3 protein: CAWRWTGSGNTIYF

clone size: NA
J gene: TRBJ2-1
D gene: TRBD2
V gene: TRBV30
CDR3 DNA: TGTGCCTGGAGTGGTCTAGCGGGAGGGCCCAGTGAGCAGTTCTTC
CDR3 protein: CAWSGLAGGPSEQFF

clone size: few
J gene: TRBJ2-2
D gene: NA
V gene: TRBV9
CDR3 DNA: TGTGCCAGCAGCGTCACAGGATACGCGAGGACCGGGGAGCTGTTTTTT
CDR3 protein: CASSVTGYARTGELFF

clone size: few
J gene: TRBJ2-1
D gene: NA
V gene: TRBV18
CDR3 DNA: TGTGCCAGCTCACCACCCCGGCAGGGCGGTCGAAACAATGAGCAGTTCTTC
CDR3 protein: CASSPPRQGGRNNEQFF

clone size: NA
J gene: TRBJ2-1
D gene: TRBD2
V gene: TRBV27
CDR3 DNA: TGTGCCAGCAGCCGAACTAGCGGGAGAACCAATGAGCAGTTCTTC
CDR3 protein: CASSRTSGRTNEQFF

clone size: NA
J gene: TRBJ2-3
D gene: TRBD2
V gene: TRBV7-9
CDR3 DNA: TGTGCCAGCAGTAGCGGGAGGGGAGGAGATACGCAGTATTTT
CDR3 protein: CASSSGRGGDTQYF

clone size: few
J gene: TRBJ1-2
D gene: NA
V gene: TRBV27
CDR3 DNA: TGTGCCAGCACCTCCCGGATCTCAGGGTTGGGTGGCTACACCTTC
CDR3 protein: CASTSRISGLGGYTF

clone size: few
J gene: TRBJ2-3
D gene: NA
V gene: TRBV5-4
CDR3 DNA: TGTGCCAGCACCCGTATTGGCACAGATACGCAGTATTTT
CDR3 protein: CASTRIGTDTQYF

clone size: few
J gene: TRBJ2-3
D gene: TRBD2
V gene: TRBV2
CDR3 DNA: TGTGCCAGCAGTTTAGGACTAGCGGGAGGAACAGATACGCAGTATTTT
CDR3 protein: CASSLGLAGGTDTQYF

clone size: NA
J gene: TRBJ2-3
D gene: TRBD2
V gene: TRBV27
CDR3 DNA: TGTGCCAGCAGTTCCAGGACTAGCGGCTTCACAGATACGCAGTATTTT
CDR3 protein: CASSSRTSGFTDTQYF

clone size: few
J gene: TRBJ1-3
D gene: NA
V gene: TRBV12-2
CDR3 DNA: TGTGCAAGTCGCCATGAAGCGGTCGACTCTGGAAACACCATATATTTT
CDR3 protein: CASRHEAVDSGNTIYF

clone size: few
J gene: TRBJ2-6
D gene: TRBD2
V gene: TRBV15
CDR3 DNA: TGTGCCACCAGCAAACTTGTGGGGGGGAGTGGGGCCAACGTCCTGACTTTC
CDR3 protein: CATSKLVGGSGANVLTF

clone size: NA
J gene: TRBJ2-5
D gene: NA
V gene: TRBV10-1
CDR3 DNA: TGCGCCAGCAGCGCCGTAGAGGCGTGGGAGACCCAGTACTTC
CDR3 protein: CASSAVEAWETQYF

clone size: few
J gene: TRBJ1-5
D gene: NA
V gene: TRBV28
CDR3 DNA: TGTGCCAGCAGTCCCCCCGGGGGCAATCAGCCCCAGCATTTT
CDR3 protein: CASSPPGGNQPQHF

clone size: NA
J gene: TRBJ1-1
D gene: NA
V gene: TRBV7-2
CDR3 DNA: TGTGCCAGCAGCTCAGCCGCAGGTGAAGCTTTCTTT
CDR3 protein: CASSSAAGEAFF

clone size: NA
J gene: TRBJ2-7
D gene: TRBD2
V gene: TRBV7-2
CDR3 DNA: TGTGCCAGCAGCCCCCGACTAGCGGGCTACGAGCAGTACTTC
CDR3 protein: CASSPRLAGYEQYF

clone size: many
J gene: TRBJ2-1
D gene: TRBD2
V gene: TRBV29-1
CDR3 DNA: TGCAGCGGGGACGGGACTAGCGGGACCGATGAGCAGTTCTTC
CDR3 protein: CSGDGTSGTDEQFF

clone size: many
J gene: TRBJ2-5
D gene: TRBD2
V gene: TRBV29-1
CDR3 DNA: TGCAGCGGAGCGGGGCAAGAGACCCAGTACTTC
CDR3 protein: CSGAGQETQYF

clone size: few
J gene: TRBJ2-6
D gene: NA
V gene: TRBV2
CDR3 DNA: TGTGCCAGCAGTGAAGCCAACGGAGGACCTTCTGGGGCCAACGTCCTGACTTTC
CDR3 protein: CASSEANGGPSGANVLTF

clone size: NA
J gene: TRBJ2-1
D gene: TRBD2
V gene: TRBV10-3
CDR3 DNA: TGTGCCACACTCGGACTAGCGGGAGGAACCAATGAGCAGTTCTTC
CDR3 protein: CATLGLAGGTNEQFF

clone size: NA
J gene: TRBJ1-2
D gene: TRBD1
V gene: TRBV28
CDR3 DNA: TGTGCCAGCAGTCCCCACAGGGCCGAGGGGGCGATCGAGGGCTACACCTTC
CDR3 protein: CASSPHRAEGAIEGYTF

clone size: few
J gene: TRBJ2-2
D gene: NA
V gene: TRBV7-2
CDR3 DNA: TGTGCCAGCATTACCCAGGGAGGATCCGGGGAGCTGTTTTTT
CDR3 protein: CASITQGGSGELFF

clone size: NA
J gene: TRBJ2-1
D gene: TRBD1
V gene: TRBV11-2
CDR3 DNA: TGTGCCAGCAGCTTACAAAGGACAGGGGCTAATGAGCAGTTCTTC
CDR3 protein: CASSLQRTGANEQFF

clone size: NA
J gene: TRBJ2-1
D gene: TRBD1
V gene: TRBV2
CDR3 DNA: TGTGCCAGCAGTGGGGACAGGGCTTCGAATGAGCAGTTCTTC
CDR3 protein: CASSGDRASNEQFF

clone size: NA
J gene: TRBJ2-1
D gene: TRBD2
V gene: TRBV6-5
CDR3 DNA: TGTGCCAGCAGGGGTAGCGGGAGCACTGAGCAGTTCTTC
CDR3 protein: CASRGSGSTEQFF

clone size: NA
J gene: TRBJ2-4
D gene: NA
V gene: TRBV11-1
CDR3 DNA: TGTGCCAGCAGCTTAGAACATCCAGCCAAAAACATTCAGTACTTC
CDR3 protein: CASSLEHPAKNIQYF